The 26 T cell receptor beta chains below all came from one sample that was sequenced in a study of glioma-infiltrating T cells after dendritic cell vaccination. The protocol was immunoSEQ multiplex PCR, while the TCRdb copy is restricted to in-frame clones and leaves out a portion. The sample yields under 40,000 clones, 90% seen once. The specimen comprised blood, sampled before dendritic cell vaccination. The source is a human donor with glioblastoma.

The chain uses TRBV7-9 and TRBJ2-7; tentative D call: TRBD2 (5 bases). CDR1 and CDR2 (germline): SEHNR, FQNEAQ (reference sequence). V was clipped by 1 base and J by 1 base, with 11 bases between them. The CDR3 has 15 residues. CDR3 in amino acids: CASSLEGLASYEQYF. CDR3 coding DNA: TGTGCCAGCAGCTTAGAAGGGTTAGCGTCCTACGAGCAGTACTTC.

The chain carries TRBV7-9 and TRBJ1-2; D is perhaps TRBD1 (6 bases). This CDR3 region has 14 residues. The germline V gene encodes CDR1 SEHNR and CDR2 FQNEAQ (reference sequence). V lost 10 bases, J lost 7 bases, and 22 bases lay in between. In DNA, the CDR3 is TGTGCCATAAATACGGTAGGGGGTGAGCGTGGCTACACCTTC. It translates to CAINTVGGERGYTF. The complete variable domain, with remaining parts taken from reference TRBV7-9 and TRBJ1-2, reads DTGVSQNPRHKITKRGQNVTFRCDPISEHNRLYWYRQTLGQGPEFLTYFQNEAQLEKSRLLSDRFSAERPKGSFSTLEIQRTEQGDSAMYLCAINTVGGERGYTFGSGTRLTVV.

The V call is TRBV5-6, the J call TRBJ2-1; 10 bases line up with TRBD2. The ends lost 4 bases at V and 7 bases at J; junction bases unmatched: 14. Germline lookup yields CDR1 SGHDT and CDR2 YYEEEE. This CDR3 is 17 amino acids long. For the CDR3, the DNA is TGTGCCAGCAGCCCCTGGCGGGTAGCGGGGGGCAGAAATGAGCAGTTCTTC. Protein sequence: CASSPWRVAGGRNEQFF.

This rearrangement joins TRBV4-1 to TRBJ2-5, with 12 bases matching TRBD2. V lost 3 bases to trimming and J lost 7 bases; unmatched junction nucleotides: 6. The germline V gene encodes CDR1 MGHRA and CDR2 YSYEKL. The CDR3 loop spans 15 amino acids. CDR3 sequence: CASSHLAGGQGTQYF. The CDR3 coding sequence is TGCGCCAGCAGCCACCTAGCGGGGGGGCAGGGGACCCAGTACTTC.

Of note for this clone: Other DNA sequences in the same sample also yield this CDR3. CDR3 nucleotides: TGCGCCAGCAGCTTGAGACTAGCGGGGGGGCCGGGCACCGGGGAGCTGTTTTTT. This translates into CASSLRLAGGPGTGELFF. This rearrangement joins TRBV5-1 to TRBJ2-2; 14 bases line up with TRBD2. The V gene end was trimmed by 1 base and the J gene end by 4 bases; junction bases not matched to a gene: 6. The germline V gene has CDR1 SGHRS and CDR2 YFSETQ. CDR3 length: 18 residues.

The chain recombines TRBV27 with TRBJ2-6, with D unclear. Trimming removed 5 bases from V and 0 bases from J, with 11 bases in between. This CDR3 spans 16 amino acids. Per germline, CDR1 MNHEY and CDR2 SMNVEV (reference sequence). CDR3 DNA: TGTGCCAGCAGTGGCGGATGGCCCTCTGGGGCCAACGTCCTGACTTTC. Its protein is CASSGGWPSGANVLTF. The full variable domain, in which reference TRBV27 and TRBJ2-6 provide the parts outside the CDR3, is EAQVTQNPRYLITVTGKKLTVTCSQNMNHEYMSWYRQDPGLGLRQIYYSMNVEVTDKGDVPEGYKVSRKEKRNFPLILESPSPNQTSLYFCASSGGWPSGANVLTFGAGSRLTVL.

This clone was recorded only once. This sequence joins TRBV2 and TRBJ1-1; D is unresolved. Germline CDR1 and CDR2: SNHLY and FYNNEI. This CDR3 region has 11 residues. V was shortened by 5 bases and J by 11 bases, with 12 bases between the two germline ends. CDR3 protein: CASSPREYAFF. DNA of the CDR3: TGTGCCAGCAGTCCTAGGGAGTACGCTTTCTTT.

This chain uses TRBV7-9 with TRBJ2-2; 7 positions agree with TRBD1. CDR1 and CDR2 (germline): SEHNR, FQNEAQ (reference sequence). The length of the CDR3 is 12 residues. V lost 6 bases, J lost 6 bases, and 1 base stayed unmatched. The CDR3 sequence is CASRQGAGELFF. CDR3 DNA sequence: TGTGCCAGCAGGCAGGGGGCCGGGGAGCTGTTTTTT.

This clone was observed a single time. This chain connects TRBV30 to TRBJ2-7; TRBD1 matches at 9 bases. The V gene end was trimmed by 3 bases and the J gene end by 4 bases; junction bases not matched to a gene: 10. CDR3 length: 15 residues. Germline CDR1 and CDR2: GTSNPN and SVGIG (reference sequence). The CDR3 loop is CAWRGGTGRGYEQYF. The CDR3 coding sequence is TGTGCCTGGAGGGGGGGGACAGGGAGAGGGTACGAGCAGTACTTC. Supplemented by reference TRBV30 and TRBJ2-7, the full variable domain reads SQTIHQWPATLVQPVGSPLSLECTVEGTSNPNLYWYRQAAGRGLQLLFYSVGIGQISSEVPQNLSASRPQDRQFILSSKKLLLSDSGFYLCAWRGGTGRGYEQYFGPGTRLTVT.

This clone was detected only a few times. The chain combines TRBV18 with TRBJ2-7, with 8 positions matching TRBD1. The CDR3 spans 14 residues. The V segment lost 3 bases and the J segment 1 base; nucleotides outside the gene matches: 2. The germline CDR1 and CDR2 sequences are KGHSH and LQKENI. The CDR3 spells CASSPDRASYEQYF. Written as DNA, the CDR3 is TGTGCCAGCTCACCGGACAGGGCTTCCTACGAGCAGTACTTC.

The V call is TRBV7-2, the J call TRBJ2-1, with TRBD2 identical over 10 bases. The V gene end was trimmed by 4 bases and the J gene end by 0 bases; junction bases not matched to a gene: 6. Germline V gene sequence: CDR1 SGHTA, CDR2 FQGNSA. There are 17 residues in the CDR3. CDR3 sequence reads: CASSYHSGGSSYNEQFF. Here the CDR3 DNA reads TGTGCCAGCAGCTACCATAGCGGGGGGAGCTCCTACAATGAGCAGTTCTTC.

The chain has TRBV5-8 and TRBJ1-1; 7 positions agree with TRBD1. Germline CDR1 SGHTS, CDR2 YDEGEE. The CDR3 is 14 residues long. J gave up 0 bases and V 6 bases, and 5 bases lay outside the gene matches. This CDR3 reads CASNRQGLNTEAFF. CDR3 sequence (DNA): TGTGCCAGCAACCGACAGGGACTGAACACTGAAGCTTTCTTT. Complete variable domain (other parts from reference TRBV5-8 and TRBJ1-1): EAGVTQSPTHLIKTRGQQATLRCSPISGHTSVYWYQQALGLGLQFLLWYDEGEERNRGNFPPRFSGRQFPNYSSELNVNALELEDSALYLCASNRQGLNTEAFFGQGTRLTVV.

Only one count was recorded for this clone. The CDR3 DNA is TGTGCCAGCAGTGCCAGGGGACATAGCAATCAGCCCCAGCATTTT. Amino acid sequence: CASSARGHSNQPQHF. The chain has TRBV27 and TRBJ1-5, with TRBD1 as a possible D gene (6 bases). The germline CDR1 and CDR2 sequences are MNHEY and SMNVEV (reference sequence). V gave up 5 bases and J gave up 0 bases, with 11 bases separating them. The CDR3 has 15 residues.

This clone has a handful of counts. V is TRBV23-1 and J is TRBJ2-7; D possibly corresponds to TRBD2 (6 bases). TRBV23-1 is labeled an ORF, and its function is uncertain. The CDR3 is 17 residues long. V was cut by 2 bases and J by 0 bases, with 17 bases left in between. The CDR3 DNA reads as TGCGCCAGCAGTCAAACCATGATGGAGGGTGGCTCCTACGAGCAGTACTTC. Encoded protein: CASSQTMMEGGSYEQYF.

This chain joins TRBV29-1 and TRBJ2-2; perhaps TRBD1 as D (5 bases). This CDR3 has 12 amino acids. Deletions cut 7 bases from V and 0 bases from J, with 6 bases between. Germline CDR1 reads SQVTM; CDR2 reads ANQGSEA. CDR3 sequence reads: CSARANTGELFF. The CDR3 nucleotides read TGCAGCGCCAGGGCGAACACCGGGGAGCTGTTTTTT.

This chain uses TRBV11-3 with TRBJ2-3; the D gene is possibly TRBD2 (5 bases). The CDR3 is 14 amino acids. Germline-derived CDR1 and CDR2 are SGHNT and YENEEA. Between the trimmed V and J ends, which lost 1 base and 3 bases, there was a span of 8 bases. The CDR3 region has the DNA TGTGCCAGCAGCTTAGGGCGACTAACAGATACGCAGTATTTT. The encoded protein is CASSLGRLTDTQYF.

This clone was detected once. J is TRBJ1-1 and V is TRBV18; D is unresolved. Germline V CDR1 and CDR2: KGHSH, LQKENI. Trimming cost V 4 bases and J 2 bases, with 8 bases left between them. This CDR3 comprises 13 residues. CDR3 DNA: TGTGCCAGCTCACGAGAGGGAAACACTGAAGCTTTCTTT. Its protein product is CASSREGNTEAFF.

The sample holds a few counts of this clone. The chain couples TRBV29-1 to TRBJ1-2, with 7 bases lining up with TRBD1. The germline gives CDR1 SQVTM, CDR2 ANQGSEA. Losses at the gene ends were 6 bases for V and 6 bases for J; bases not matched to a gene: 4. CDR3 length equals 11 residues. In nucleotides, the CDR3 is TGCAGCGTCCGACAGGGCAATGGCTACACCTTC. It translates to CSVRQGNGYTF.

V gene TRBV5-1 combines with J gene TRBJ1-4, with 7 bases matching TRBD1. Germline values: CDR1 SGHRS, CDR2 YFSETQ. The CDR3 covers 15 residues. The V gene end was trimmed by 4 bases and the J gene end by 4 bases; junction bases not matched to a gene: 7. CDR3 sequence: CASSANAGGNEKLFF. The CDR3, as DNA: TGCGCCAGCAGCGCAAATGCAGGGGGTAATGAAAAACTGTTTTTT.

The chain has TRBV11-2 and TRBJ2-5; D is perhaps TRBD2 (6 bases). Germline values: CDR1 SGHAT, CDR2 FQNNGV. This CDR3 spans 13 amino acids. The germline V and J ends were trimmed by 7 bases and 4 bases, with 13 bases remaining between them. CDR3 loop: CASTGGIIETQYF. CDR3 sequence (DNA): TGTGCCAGCACCGGAGGGATTATAGAGACCCAGTACTTC.

The chain uses TRBV7-2 and TRBJ2-3; 14 bases align to TRBD2. Trimming removed 4 bases from V and 2 bases from J; junction bases left unmatched: 8. The CDR3 is 18 amino acids. Germline loops: CDR1 SGHTA, CDR2 FQGNSA. The CDR3 coding sequence is TGTGCCAGCAGCTACAAGGGACTAGCGGGGGCCTACACAGATACGCAGTATTTT. Translated, it gives CASSYKGLAGAYTDTQYF.

This clone has just a few counts. The genes are TRBV6-6 and TRBJ1-1, with 10 bases lining up with TRBD1. The trim removed 6 bases at V and 5 bases at J, leaving 9 bases unmatched. The germline V gene encodes CDR1 MNHNY and CDR2 SVGAGI (reference sequence). This CDR3 spans 15 amino acids. The CDR3 sequence is CASRPGQGSLTEAFF. In nucleotides, the CDR3 is TGTGCCAGCAGACCGGGACAGGGGTCTCTAACTGAAGCTTTCTTT.

Only a few counts were recorded for this clone. The V call is TRBV5-1, the J call TRBJ1-2; 12 bases fit TRBD1. Germline CDR1 is SGHRS and CDR2 is YFSETQ. This CDR3 spans 12 amino acids. Losses at the gene ends were 7 bases for V and 7 bases for J; bases not matched to a gene: 2. This CDR3 reads CASRDRGLGYTF. CDR3 DNA sequence: TGCGCCAGCCGGGACAGGGGGCTTGGCTACACCTTC.

The CDR3 region is CASSLQGRNSEQFF. The CDR3 nucleotides are TGCGCCAGCAGCTTACAGGGGAGAAATAGTGAGCAGTTCTTC. This sequence joins TRBV5-1 and TRBJ2-1; TRBD1 matches 7 bases. V gave up 2 bases and J gave up 9 bases; unmatched junction bases: 8. The germline V gene has CDR1 SGHRS and CDR2 YFSETQ. This CDR3 region has 14 residues.

The V gene is TRBV29-1, the J gene TRBJ2-5; TRBD2 is a possible D gene (5 bases). This CDR3 is built from 13 residues. V lost 3 bases and J lost 1, with 9 bases in between. Germline V gives CDR1 SQVTM, CDR2 ANQGSEA. The CDR3 nucleotides are TGCAGCGTTGAGGACGGACTCCAAGAGACCCAGTACTTC. It specifies CSVEDGLQETQYF. The full variable domain, completed using reference TRBV29-1 and TRBJ2-5, is SAVISQKPSRDICQRGTSLTIQCQVDSQVTMMFWYRQQPGQSLTLIATANQGSEATYESGFVIDKFPISRPNLTFSTLTVSNMSPEDSSIYLCSVEDGLQETQYFGPGTRLLVL.

J is TRBJ2-3 and V is TRBV11-3, with TRBD2 as a possible D gene (5 bases). The CDR3 contains 13 residues. V was clipped by 5 bases and J by 4 bases, with 10 bases between them. CDR1 is SGHNT and CDR2 is YENEEA in the germline V gene. The CDR3 bases are TGTGCCAGCAGCCGGGAAGAGGCAGATACGCAGTATTTT. Protein sequence: CASSREEADTQYF.